This passage covers 21 T cell receptor beta chains from one sample sequenced in a study of a mutant IDH1 vaccine in newly diagnosed glioma. Regarding time point: week 35, safety follow-up. The investigators gave 300 ug of mutant IDH1 20-mer peptide in each vaccine dose, together with topical imiquimod. These receptors have no known antigen. The assay was immunoSEQ multiplex PCR, and TCRdb's table has in-frame clones only and misses some. The repertoire holds 60,000 or so clones, with under 90% as singletons. The sample in question was PBMCs, obtained from a glioma patient whose treatment included an IDH1 peptide vaccine. The receptors were gathered from a man aged 30 to 45 with glioma.

A word on this clone: The limits of the CDR3 on the DNA are not certain, so only TCRdb's listed CDR3 is given. The rearrangement uses TRBV12-2 and TRBJ1-5. TRBV12-2 is annotated as a pseudogene. Including both end residues, the CDR3 is 16 amino acids long. This CDR3 reads CASHPPWGGGNQPQHF.

The chain uses TRBV4-1 and TRBJ2-5; D uncertain. V was trimmed by 4 bases and J by 5 bases, leaving 14 bases between them. From germline, CDR1 is MGHRA and CDR2 YSYEKL. The CDR3 runs 14 residues. Here the CDR3 reads CASSLRVLRETQYF. The CDR3 bases are TGCGCCAGCAGCCTACGGGTCCTACGGGAGACCCAGTACTTC.

This sequence joins TRBV29-1 and TRBJ2-1; 7 bases are a match to TRBD1. With 5 bases clipped from V and 5 bases from J, the junction kept 15 bases outside the gene matches. CDR1 is SQVTM, CDR2 ANQGSEA, per germline. This CDR3 comprises 16 residues. As DNA, the CDR3 is TGCAGCGTTTCCCACTTGCCCGGGACAGCACACAATGAGCAGTTCTTC. This codes for CSVSHLPGTAHNEQFF.

The chain recombines TRBV13 with TRBJ2-3; 8 bases are a match to TRBD2. Germline-derived CDR1 and CDR2 are PRHDT and FYEKMQ (reference sequence). This CDR3 region has 16 residues. Germline trimming cut 5 bases from V and 6 bases from J; bases unmatched to any gene: 13. The CDR3 DNA reads as TGTGCCAGCAGCCCTGAGTGGCGGGGGGCCTCGGATACGCAGTATTTT. It translates to CASSPEWRGASDTQYF. The whole variable domain, remainder taken from reference TRBV13 and TRBJ2-3, is AAGVIQSPRHLIKEKRETATLKCYPIPRHDTVYWYQQGPGQDPQFLISFYEKMQSDKGSIPDRFSAQQFSDYHSELNMSSLELGDSALYFCASSPEWRGASDTQYFGPGTRLTVL.

About this clone: Other DNA sequences in this sample translate to the same CDR3. This chain uses TRBV5-1 with TRBJ2-1, with D possibly being TRBD1 (6 bases). The germline CDR1 and CDR2 sequences are SGHRS and YFSETQ. With 4 bases removed from V and 4 bases from J, the gap between germline ends came to 9 bases. This CDR3 is 13 amino acids long. In DNA form, the CDR3 reads TGCGCCAGCAGCCTCGACAGGTACAATGAGCAGTTCTTC. Its protein product is CASSLDRYNEQFF.

The rearrangement links TRBV14 to TRBJ1-6; D remains ambiguous. V lost 5 bases and J lost 14, with 16 bases in between. The CDR3 has 13 residues. Germline V lookup: CDR1 SGHDN, CDR2 FVKESK. The CDR3 here is CASSYGPSGALHF. The CDR3, as DNA: TGTGCCAGCAGCTACGGCCCGTCCGGGGCCCTCCACTTT.

V is TRBV15 and J is TRBJ1-4, with a possible D match to TRBD1 (6 bases). The CDR3 runs to 16 residues. V dropped 2 bases and J dropped 5 bases, with 15 bases sitting between them. Germline CDR1 and CDR2: LNHNV and YYDKDF (reference sequence). This CDR3 reads CATSRSRDMANEKLFF. The CDR3 nucleotides read TGTGCCACCAGCAGATCCCGGGACATGGCGAATGAAAAACTGTTTTTT.

This clone appeared a single time. At one boundary the junction diverges from the germline segment, which might be a read error. The chain links TRBV18 to TRBJ1-1; the D gene is possibly TRBD1 (6 bases). The CDR3 is 13 amino acids. The germline V gene has CDR1 KGHSH and CDR2 LQKENI. As DNA, the CDR3 is TGTGCCAGCTCCCCACAGGGGAACACTGAAGCTTTCTTT. Protein sequence: CASSPQGNTEAFF.

The CDR3 nucleotides read TGTGCCAGCAGCACCCGGACTAGCGGGGGGGTCTCCTACAATGAGCAGTTCTTC. Protein: CASSTRTSGGVSYNEQFF. The chain combines TRBV5-5 with TRBJ2-1; TRBD2 aligns across 15 bases. Trimming took 4 bases from V and 0 from J; bases not matched to a gene: 5. Germline assignment: CDR1 SGHKS and CDR2 YYEKEE (reference sequence). This CDR3 contains 18 residues.

The J gene is TRBJ2-7, the V gene TRBV29-1, with 7 bases that match TRBD1. Germline V CDR1 and CDR2: SQVTM, ANQGSEA. This CDR3 region has 13 residues. V trimming: 4 bases; J trimming: 2 bases; junction bases outside the gene matches: 5. The CDR3 region is CSVGGTETYEQYF. CDR3 in DNA: TGCAGCGTTGGTGGGACAGAAACCTACGAGCAGTACTTC.

The DNA for the CDR3 is TGTGCCAGCTCACTAGGGACAGAGAGACAAGCTTTCTTT. It is translated as CASSLGTERQAFF. The chain recombines TRBV18 with TRBJ1-1, with 7 bases fitting TRBD1. Germline V gives CDR1 KGHSH, CDR2 LQKENI. There are 13 residues in the CDR3. V lost 4 bases and J lost 9; bases outside the gene matches: 8.

V and J are TRBV9 and TRBJ2-1, with a weak D call TRBD2 (6 bases). Germline CDR1 is SGDLS and CDR2 is YYNGEE. The V and J ends lost 5 bases and 7 bases respectively, with 19 bases between them. This CDR3 comprises 15 residues. The CDR3 here is CASSDLARMNNEQFF. The CDR3 DNA reads TGTGCCAGCAGTGACCTAGCGCGGATGAATAATGAGCAGTTCTTC.

The chain links TRBV7-2 to TRBJ2-1; D may correspond to TRBD1 or TRBD2 (6 bases each). Per germline, CDR1 SGHTA and CDR2 FQGNSA. V was cut by 5 bases and J by 1 base, with 12 bases left in between. CDR3 length equals 15 residues. CDR3 amino acids: CASSGLGGSYNEQFF. The CDR3 DNA is TGTGCCAGCAGCGGCCTAGGGGGGTCCTACAATGAGCAGTTCTTC.

Only a few counts were recorded for this clone. The chain recombines TRBV7-9 with TRBJ1-5, with a weak D call TRBD1 (5 bases). The germline V and J ends were trimmed by 7 bases and 0 bases, with 10 bases remaining between them. There are 14 residues in the CDR3. Germline CDR1 and CDR2: SEHNR and FQNEAQ (reference sequence). CDR3 sequence: CASNMQGSNQPQHF. The CDR3 nucleotides read TGTGCCAGCAACATGCAGGGTAGCAATCAGCCCCAGCATTTT.

The V gene is TRBV15, the J gene TRBJ2-6; weak D call: TRBD2 (6 bases). Germline CDR1 reads LNHNV; CDR2 reads YYDKDF (reference sequence). CDR3 size: 17 residues. Trimming stripped 1 base from V and 2 bases from J, with 12 bases between. CDR3 sequence (DNA): TGTGCCACCAGCAGAGTGGAGGGGCTAACTGGGGCCAACGTCCTGACTTTC. Residues: CATSRVEGLTGANVLTF.

The chain carries TRBV2 and TRBJ1-5; no reliable D call. The V end lost 4 bases, the J end lost 0 bases, and 7 bases lay between the germline ends. This CDR3 is built from 14 residues. CDR1 and CDR2 from the germline V gene are SNHLY and FYNNEI. DNA for the CDR3: TGTGCCAGCAGTGGGACCAGTAGCAATCAGCCCCAGCATTTT. Translated, it gives CASSGTSSNQPQHF. Full variable domain (missing parts from reference TRBV2 and TRBJ1-5): EPEVTQTPSHQVTQMGQEVILRCVPISNHLYFYWYRQILGQKVEFLVSFYNNEISEKSEIFDDQFSVERPDGSNFTLKIRSTKLEDSAMYFCASSGTSSNQPQHFGDGTRLSIL.

The chain couples TRBV6-1 to TRBJ2-1, with 7 bases identical to TRBD1. Trimming at V came to 6 bases and at J to 9 bases, leaving 11 bases not matched to a gene. The CDR3 totals 14 residues. The germline gives CDR1 MNHNS, CDR2 SASEGT. This CDR3 reads CASRGTGESGEQFF. As DNA, the CDR3 is TGTGCCAGCAGGGGAACAGGGGAGTCGGGTGAGCAGTTCTTC.

This chain uses TRBV5-1 with TRBJ2-2, with D unresolved. Trimming removed 1 base from V and 3 bases from J, with 4 bases in between. The CDR3 is 13 amino acids. The germline CDR1 and CDR2 sequences are SGHRS and YFSETQ. As DNA, the CDR3 is TGCGCCAGCAGCTTGTACGACACCGGGGAGCTGTTTTTT. Translation gives CASSLYDTGELFF.

This clone was detected a few times. Other DNA sequences in the sample encode the same CDR3. The rearrangement joins TRBV9 to TRBJ1-1, with unresolved D. V was cut by 0 bases and J by 5 bases, with 5 bases left in between. CDR3 size: 12 residues. CDR1 and CDR2 from the germline V gene are SGDLS and YYNGEE. In DNA form, the CDR3 reads TGTGCCAGCAGCGTAGAAGGTACTGAAGCTTTCTTT. Translating it yields CASSVEGTEAFF.

This chain links TRBV7-6 with TRBJ1-1; D unresolved. Germline-derived CDR1 and CDR2 are SGHVS and FNYEAQ. The CDR3 length is 12 residues. With 6 bases removed from V and 8 bases from J, the gap between germline ends came to 13 bases. The CDR3 loop reads CASSYYDGEAFF. The CDR3 DNA follows: TGTGCCAGCAGTTACTATGATGGGGAAGCTTTCTTT.

The V and J genes are TRBV19 and TRBJ1-5, with unresolved D. The V end lost 4 bases, the J end lost 4 bases, and 11 bases lay between the germline ends. In germline, CDR1 is LNHDA, CDR2 SQIVND (reference sequence). This CDR3 is 14 amino acids long. For the CDR3, the DNA is TGTGCCAGTAGTAGTCGGGATTTAAATCAGCCCCAGCATTTT. Protein product: CASSSRDLNQPQHF. Full variable domain (rest looked up from reference TRBV19 and TRBJ1-5): DGGITQSPKYLFRKEGQNVTLSCEQNLNHDAMYWYRQDPGQGLRLIYYSQIVNDFQKGDIAEGYSVSREKKESFPLTVTSAQKNPTAFYLCASSSRDLNQPQHFGDGTRLSIL.